Listed below are T cell receptor beta chains from one sample, sequenced in a study of shared clonotypes between healthy human individuals. Measured with immunoSEQ multiplex PCR; TCRdb has only the in-frame clones, and not every one. Among under 150,000 clones listed, approximately 70% were seen once. The specimen was memory CD8+ T cells sorted from blood. The receptors stem from a woman in her twenties or thirties in good health. The CDR3 runs from the conserved cysteine through the conserved F or W. The D gene is left open where the match is weak. Size values are once, few and many counts, or a class for expanded clones, and some rows have none.

CASSQGRWRQETQYF TGTGCCAGCAGTCAGGGGCGATGGAGGCAAGAGACCCAGTACTTC TRBJ2-5 . TRBV5-6 .
CASSLGKAETQYF TGTGCCAGCAGCTTGGGGAAAGCGGAGACCCAGTACTTC TRBJ2-5 . TRBV11-3 .
CASSDGRAPSSYNEQFF TGTGCCAGCAGTGACGGCCGAGCCCCAAGCTCCTACAATGAGCAGTTCTTC TRBJ2-1 . TRBV25-1 .
CASRREATNEKLFF TGCGCCAGCCGCCGTGAGGCAACTAATGAAAAACTGTTTTTT TRBJ1-4 once TRBV5-1 .
CASSPLAGAITGELFF TGTGCCAGCAGCCCCCTAGCGGGAGCGATCACCGGGGAGCTGTTTTTT TRBJ2-2 . TRBV7-6 TRBD2
CASSAGLAGHNEQFF TGCGCCAGCAGCGCTGGACTAGCGGGTCACAATGAGCAGTTCTTC TRBJ2-1 . TRBV5-1 TRBD2
CASSQVIVGPAYNEQFF TGCGCCAGCAGCCAAGTGATCGTGGGTCCGGCATACAATGAGCAGTTCTTC TRBJ2-1 . TRBV4-1 .
CASSLEGTGNTIYF TGTGCCAGCAGCTTGGAGGGGACTGGAAACACCATATATTTT TRBJ1-3 . TRBV13 .
CASSLGTVSSYEQYF TGTGCCAGCAGCCTTGGGACAGTCTCCTCCTACGAGCAGTACTTC TRBJ2-7 . TRBV11-2 TRBD1
CASSSIRQGETEAFF TGTGCCAGCAGCTCAATCCGACAGGGGGAAACTGAAGCTTTCTTT TRBJ1-1 . TRBV11-2 TRBD1
CASSRRQGQTGNTIYF TGTGCCAGCAGCAGGCGACAGGGACAAACAGGAAACACCATATATTTT TRBJ1-3 . TRBV7-8 TRBD1
CASRGTAFGQYF TGTGCCAGCAGAGGGACGGCTTTTGGGCAGTACTTC TRBJ2-7 . TRBV28 .
CASSQVSGDQETQYF TGCGCCAGCAGCCAAGTTTCAGGGGACCAAGAGACCCAGTACTTC TRBJ2-5 . TRBV4-1 .
CSVATGSYEQYF TGCAGCGTTGCCACTGGATCCTACGAGCAGTACTTC TRBJ2-7 few TRBV29-1 .